Shown below are 9 T cell receptor beta chains from a single sample sequenced in a study of Tregs in tolerant kidney transplant recipients (dated by TCRdb to about 2019). Libraries were constructed by the immunoSEQ multiplex PCR assay. TCRdb carries this immuneACCESS record with in-frame sequences only. Its versions omit some clonotypes, under half of them owing to an unresolved V gene in the studies checked, with the rest unexplained. A total of 1,500 to 2,000 clones appear in this sample, about half of them only once. The ten largest make up 20% to 25% of the sample. Their recognized antigens are unknown. Sequenced sample: Tregs from blood cultured with allogeneic cells. The receptors derive from a human donor in good health.

This sequence joins TRBV4-3 and TRBJ2-7, with 7 bases aligning to TRBD2. With 2 bases clipped from V and 4 bases from J, the junction kept 11 bases outside the gene matches. Germline assignment: CDR1 LGHNA and CDR2 YSLEER. This CDR3 has 16 amino acids. The CDR3 region has the DNA TGCGCCAGCAGCCAACAAGCGGGGTCGGCCGGGTACGAGCAGTACTTC. It is translated as CASSQQAGSAGYEQYF.

V and J are TRBV7-2 and TRBJ2-7, with D possibly being TRBD2 (5 bases). V gave up 4 bases and J gave up 4 bases, with 17 bases separating them. The CDR3 is 15 amino acids. The V gene's germline CDR1 is SGHTA and CDR2 FQGNSA. The CDR3 region has the DNA TGTGCCAGCAGCTCCCGAATCGGGGTGTTATACGAGCAGTACTTC. It yields the protein CASSSRIGVLYEQYF.

V usage is TRBV11-3 and J usage is TRBJ2-3; TRBD2 matches at 14 bases. With 4 bases clipped from V and 1 base from J, the junction kept 4 bases outside the gene matches. Germline-derived CDR1 and CDR2 are SGHNT and YENEEA. There are 17 residues in the CDR3. In nucleotides, the CDR3 is TGTGCCAGCAGCTCACGACTAGCGGGGGGGGGCACAGATACGCAGTATTTT. It specifies CASSSRLAGGGTDTQYF.

There are a few counts of this clone. The chain links TRBV19 to TRBJ2-1, with TRBD2 identical over 15 bases. This CDR3 has 18 amino acids. Germline CDR1 reads LNHDA; CDR2 reads SQIVND (reference sequence). V shed 4 bases, J shed 7 bases, and the junction held 11 bases outside the gene matches. The CDR3 loop reads CASSTLTWTSGGANEQFF. CDR3 coding DNA: TGTGCCAGTAGTACCCTGACCTGGACTAGCGGGGGGGCAAATGAGCAGTTCTTC. Complete variable domain (other parts from reference TRBV19 and TRBJ2-1): DGGITQSPKYLFRKEGQNVTLSCEQNLNHDAMYWYRQDPGQGLRLIYYSQIVNDFQKGDIAEGYSVSREKKESFPLTVTSAQKNPTAFYLCASSTLTWTSGGANEQFFGPGTRLTVL.

This clone qualifies as medium-sized. Different DNA sequences within this sample yield the same CDR3. This chain uses TRBV5-1 with TRBJ2-3, with 8 bases that match TRBD2. Germline loops: CDR1 SGHRS, CDR2 YFSETQ. The CDR3 is 16 amino acids. V shed 5 bases and J 4 bases; nucleotides not matched to a gene: 12. This chain's CDR3 is CASRRRGGGWSDTQYF. The DNA for the CDR3 is TGCGCCAGCAGGCGTCGGGGGGGAGGCTGGTCAGATACGCAGTATTTT.

The rearrangement links TRBV6-5 to TRBJ2-5; D is ambiguous. The germline V gene encodes CDR1 MNHEY and CDR2 SVGAGI. The CDR3 extends over 11 amino acids. V was cut by 2 bases and J by 6 bases, with 4 bases left in between. CDR3 DNA: TGTGCCAGCAGTTACGGGAAGACCCAGTACTTC. Protein product: CASSYGKTQYF.

There are a few counts of this clone. This chain connects TRBV5-1 to TRBJ2-5, with D perhaps matching TRBD1 (6 bases). There are 11 residues in the CDR3. Deletions cut 6 bases from V and 5 bases from J, with 8 bases between. Germline-derived CDR1 and CDR2 are SGHRS and YFSETQ. Here the CDR3 DNA reads TGCGCCAGCATCCAGGGGGAGACCCAGTACTTC. This codes for CASIQGETQYF.

This clone was found a few times. The rearrangement uses TRBV29-1 and TRBJ2-1, with unresolved D. This CDR3 has 11 residues. The germline gives CDR1 SQVTM, CDR2 ANQGSEA. V lost 4 bases to trimming and J lost 3 bases, with 4 bases between them. CDR3 in DNA: TGCAGCGTTGCCAGCTACAATGAGCAGTTCTTC. This gives the protein CSVASYNEQFF.

This chain links TRBV11-2 with TRBJ1-5, with D uncertain. The CDR3 loop spans 13 amino acids. Germline V gene data show CDR1 as SGHAT and CDR2 as FQNNGV. V lost 1 base to trimming and J lost 5 bases, with 6 bases between them. The CDR3 DNA reads as TGTGCCAGCAGCTTAGCCAGACATCAGCCCCAGCATTTT. Translated: CASSLARHQPQHF.